A single sample gave rise to the 8 T cell receptor beta chains below, sequenced in a study of shared clonotypes between healthy human individuals. The method was immunoSEQ multiplex PCR; TCRdb's version includes in-frame clones alone and lacks a portion of them. The sample has about 2.5 million clones; roughly 90% are singletons. The sequencing sample was made of naive CD4+ T cells from PBMCs. Subset specified: CD45RA+ positively selected. These receptors were obtained from a man aged 18 to 35 in good health. Some clones in this sample may be carry-over from other donors' samples.

The gene calls are TRBV28 and TRBJ2-5; 7 bases map to TRBD2. Trimming took 9 bases from V and 2 from J; bases not matched to a gene: 9. CDR1 and CDR2 from the germline V gene are MDHEN and SYDVKM. This CDR3 comprises 14 residues. CDR3 sequence reads: CASTGEGYQETQYF. CDR3 nucleotide sequence: TGTGCCAGTACGGGGGAGGGATATCAAGAGACCCAGTACTTC. Together with reference TRBV28 and TRBJ2-5, the CDR3 gives the full variable domain: DVKVTQSSRYLVKRTGEKVFLECVQDMDHENMFWYRQDPGLGLRLIYFSYDVKMKEKGDIPEGYSVSREKKERFSLILESASTNQTSMYLCASTGEGYQETQYFGPGTRLLVL.

The chain joins TRBV5-8 to TRBJ2-1, with a possible D match to TRBD2 (7 bases). Germline lookup yields CDR1 SGHTS and CDR2 YDEGEE. V dropped 6 bases and J dropped 3 bases, with 19 bases sitting between them. This CDR3 spans 16 amino acids. CDR3 DNA: TGTGCCAGCACCCTCCTACGGGGGGCTAACTACAATGAGCAGTTCTTC. Translated: CASTLLRGANYNEQFF.

This chain connects TRBV9 to TRBJ1-1; 10 positions match TRBD1. The CDR3 loop spans 15 amino acids. The V gene's germline CDR1 is SGDLS and CDR2 YYNGEE. The ends lost 1 base at V and 5 bases at J; junction bases unmatched: 5. The CDR3 loop reads CASSVTDRGWTEAFF. The DNA for the CDR3 is TGTGCCAGCAGCGTAACGGACAGGGGGTGGACTGAAGCTTTCTTT. Combining the CDR3 with reference TRBV9 and TRBJ1-1 gives the whole variable domain DSGVTQTPKHLITATGQRVTLRCSPRSGDLSVYWYQQSLDQGLQFLIQYYNGEERAKGNILERFSAQQFPDLHSELNLSSLELGDSALYFCASSVTDRGWTEAFFGQGTRLTVV.

J is TRBJ1-5 and V is TRBV7-2; no reliable D call. Trimming shortened V by 2 bases and J by 7 bases, and 12 bases separated the two germline ends. Germline values: CDR1 SGHTA, CDR2 FQGNSA. The CDR3 spans 14 residues. In DNA form, the CDR3 reads TGTGCCAGCAGCTTATTCGGAGTCGGCCAGCCCCAGCATTTT. This gives the protein CASSLFGVGQPQHF.

V is TRBV5-4 and J is TRBJ1-4; maybe TRBD1 (6 bases). The germline V and J ends were trimmed by 3 bases and 0 bases, with 9 bases remaining between them. The CDR3 is made up of 15 amino acids. Germline loops: CDR1 SGHNT, CDR2 YYREEE (reference sequence). Here the CDR3 DNA reads TGTGCCAGCAGCTCCGGGACAACAACTAATGAAAAACTGTTTTTT. Its translation: CASSSGTTTNEKLFF.

Written as DNA, the CDR3 is TGTGCCAGCAGCCTGAACAGGGGGCAAGAGACCCAGTACTTC. This encodes CASSLNRGQETQYF. The rearrangement uses TRBV5-6 and TRBJ2-5; 8 bases agree with TRBD1. There are 14 residues in the CDR3. Germline CDR1 and CDR2: SGHDT and YYEEEE. J lost 2 bases, V lost 4 bases, and 4 bases had no gene match.

The J gene is TRBJ2-7, the V gene TRBV28; D is perhaps TRBD2 (5 bases). V gave up 6 bases and J gave up 2 bases, with 20 bases separating them. The CDR3 has 16 amino acids. Germline V gene sequence: CDR1 MDHEN, CDR2 SYDVKM. The CDR3 loop reads CASSPPTVTIAYEQYF. As DNA, the CDR3 is TGTGCCAGCAGCCCCCCGACCGTGACTATAGCCTACGAGCAGTACTTC.

V and J are TRBV7-9 and TRBJ1-1; D perhaps matches TRBD1 (6 bases). Germline V gene lookup returns CDR1 SEHNR and CDR2 FQNEAQ (reference sequence). The V gene lost 5 bases and the J gene lost 4 bases, with 14 bases spanning the gap. This CDR3 is built from 14 residues. The CDR3 is CASSVRGGRTEAFF. In DNA form, the CDR3 reads TGTGCCAGCAGCGTCCGGGGGGGGCGCACTGAAGCTTTCTTT.